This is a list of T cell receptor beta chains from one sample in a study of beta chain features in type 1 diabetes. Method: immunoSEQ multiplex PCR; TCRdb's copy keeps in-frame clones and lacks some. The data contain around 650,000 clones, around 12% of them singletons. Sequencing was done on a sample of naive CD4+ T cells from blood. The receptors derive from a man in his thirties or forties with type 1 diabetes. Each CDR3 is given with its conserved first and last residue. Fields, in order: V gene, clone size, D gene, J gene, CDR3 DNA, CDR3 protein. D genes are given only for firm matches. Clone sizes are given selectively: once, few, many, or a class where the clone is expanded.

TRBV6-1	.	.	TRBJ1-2	TGTGCCAGCGATGGCAGGGAAAGGGGTAACTATGGCTACACCTTC	CASDGRERGNYGYTF
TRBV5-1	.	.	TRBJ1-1	TGCGCCAGCAGCTTGGTCCCAGGACCAAACACTGAAGCTTTCTTT	CASSLVPGPNTEAFF
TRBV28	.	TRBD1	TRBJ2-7	TGTGCCAGCAGCCTAACCGGGACAGGGGGCTACGAGCAGTACTTC	CASSLTGTGGYEQYF
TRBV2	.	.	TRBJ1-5	TGTGCCACCAGCCCCCAGGGACGGAATCAGCCCCAGCATTTT	CATSPQGRNQPQHF
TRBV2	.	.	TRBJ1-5	TGTGCCAGCAGTGACCGAGGCAATCAGCCCCAGCATTTT	CASSDRGNQPQHF
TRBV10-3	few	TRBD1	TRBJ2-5	TGTGCCTCGGGACAGGGGGGTCAAGAGACCCAGTACTTC	CASGQGGQETQYF
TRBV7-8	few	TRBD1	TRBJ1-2	TGTGCCAGCAGCCTGGGGACAGCCAGAGCTACTAACTATGGCTACACCTTC	CASSLGTARATNYGYTF
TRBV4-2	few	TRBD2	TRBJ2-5	TGTGCCAGCAGCCAAGAGGCCGGGGGGGTTGAGACCCAGTACTTC	CASSQEAGGVETQYF
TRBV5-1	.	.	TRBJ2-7	TGCGCCAGCAGCTTGGGGCAATCTTCCTACGAGCAGTACTTC	CASSLGQSSYEQYF
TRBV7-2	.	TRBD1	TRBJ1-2	TGTGCCAGCAGCCGGGGACAGGGGCCTTTTGGCTACACCTTC	CASSRGQGPFGYTF
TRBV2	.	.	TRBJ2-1	TGTGCCAGCTTTAACCAGAGGGACAATGAGCAGTTCTTC	CASFNQRDNEQFF
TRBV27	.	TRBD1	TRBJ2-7	TGTGCCAGCAGTTTCCCGGGACAGGTACCCTACGAGCAGTACTTC	CASSFPGQVPYEQYF
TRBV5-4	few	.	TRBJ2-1	TGTGCCAGCAGCTTGGACAGGAGCGATGAGCAGTTCTTC	CASSLDRSDEQFF
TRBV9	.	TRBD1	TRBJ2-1	TGTGCCAGCAGTCCCCGGGACAGGGAGACGAATGAGCAGTTCTTC	CASSPRDRETNEQFF
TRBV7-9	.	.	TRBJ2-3	TGTGCCAGCAGCTCCAGAGGGAGCGGGACAGATACGCAGTATTTT	CASSSRGSGTDTQYF
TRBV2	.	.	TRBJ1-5	TGTGCCAGCAAGAACAGGGCCAGAGAGCCCCAGCATTTT	CASKNRAREPQHF
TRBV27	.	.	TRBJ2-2	TGTGCCAGCAGTTTGGTCCAGAGGACCGGGGAGCTGTTTTTT	CASSLVQRTGELFF
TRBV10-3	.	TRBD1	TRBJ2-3	TGTGCCATCAGTGATGCAGGGGGCGCAGATACGCAGTATTTT	CAISDAGGADTQYF
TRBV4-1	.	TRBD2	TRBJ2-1	TGCGCCAGCAGCCAAGTGGGACGGGGGGACGGGAAGGAGCAGTTCTTC	CASSQVGRGDGKEQFF